This T cell receptor beta chain originates from a study of shared clonotypes between healthy human individuals. Turning to the study itself: Per donor, three plates held CD4 naive cells, three held CD4 memory, two held CD8 naive and one held CD8 memory.

Trimming cost V 1 base and J 4 bases, with 6 bases left between them. Germline V gene lookup returns CDR1 GTSNPN and CDR2 SVGIG (reference sequence). The CDR3 sequence is 12 residues long. About this clone itself: The target antigen is unknown.

Study findings and constraints: There were few donors, and this limited the genetic and exposure-history diversity represented.

Original data processing: ImmunoSEQ gave junction-only sequences without quality scores, so filtering differed. The method was immunoSEQ multiplex PCR; TCRdb's version includes in-frame clones alone and lacks a portion of them. V and J calls and clone size are as listed in that table; D and trimming were resolved from the DNA. The table includes millions of clones, about 95% detected once. Sequencing was performed on naive CD4+ T cells sorted from blood. Subset specified: CD45RA+ positively selected. The source of this sequence is a man aged 18 to 35 in good health. The gene calls are TRBV30 and TRBJ2-3, with no clear D. CDR3 in amino acids: CAWSAPPDTQYF. The DNA for the CDR3 is TGTGCCTGGAGTGCACCCCCAGATACGCAGTATTTT.